This TCR beta chain was sequenced for a study of post-analysis software for immune sequencing data. Whole-study context: The disease courses covered relapsing-remitting, secondary progressive and progressive-relapsing multiple sclerosis.

Study outcomes and limitations: Those samples that were prepared in the same batch co-clustered strongly by F measure. With TRBV5-6, TRBV5-1 and TRBV20-1 included, about five TRBV segments were more frequent in patients than in controls. Controls showed significantly higher normalized Chao1 diversity than did multiple sclerosis patients.

The TCR beta cDNA libraries carried unique molecular identifiers. T cells numbering 1 to 10 million gave rise to around 500,000 cDNA molecules. TCRdb re-derived calls from the PCR reads in MiXCR, one entry per CDR3 protein. The data contain about 500,000 distinct CDR3 sequences, roughly 46% of them singletons. Only a few counts were recorded for this clonotype. Antigen: not known. This CDR3 comprises 11 residues. Germline-derived CDR1 and CDR2 are DFQATT and SNEGSKA (reference sequence). V shed 5 bases and J shed 8 bases, with 13 bases lying between them. The chain couples TRBV20-1 to TRBJ2-7; TRBD2 is a possible D gene (5 bases). Sample: blood. The sequence was collected from a girl aged 10-17 years with multiple sclerosis. The CDR3 sequence: CSARWESKQYF. CDR3 coding DNA: TGCAGTGCTCGTTGGGAGTCCAAGCAGTACTTC.